This T cell receptor beta chain was captured by sequencing in a study of PD-L1 blockade in urothelial cancer. Study context: Male sex and bladder-origin urothelial cancer characterized about nine tenths of the roughly 29 patients.

The V end lost 0 bases, the J end lost 6 bases, and 11 bases lay between the germline ends. Germline loops: CDR1 SGDLS, CDR2 YYNGEE. The CDR3 covers 14 residues. Repertoires were generated with immunoSEQ multiplex PCR, while TCRdb's copy carries only in-frame clones and drops some. Among just over 50,000 clones listed, more than 75% were seen once. The material was PBMCs, obtained around atezolizumab (anti-PD-L1) treatment. The clonotype originates from a man in his fifties or sixties with urothelial cancer. The V call is TRBV9, the J call TRBJ2-3, with a tentative D call TRBD2 (5 bases). CDR3 bases: TGTGCCAGCAGCGTAGTAGGAGGATTCGATACGCAGTATTTT. Residues: CASSVVGGFDTQYF. The full variable domain, completed using reference TRBV9 and TRBJ2-3, is DSGVTQTPKHLITATGQRVTLRCSPRSGDLSVYWYQQSLDQGLQFLIQYYNGEERAKGNILERFSAQQFPDLHSELNLSSLELGDSALYFCASSVVGGFDTQYFGPGTRLTVL.